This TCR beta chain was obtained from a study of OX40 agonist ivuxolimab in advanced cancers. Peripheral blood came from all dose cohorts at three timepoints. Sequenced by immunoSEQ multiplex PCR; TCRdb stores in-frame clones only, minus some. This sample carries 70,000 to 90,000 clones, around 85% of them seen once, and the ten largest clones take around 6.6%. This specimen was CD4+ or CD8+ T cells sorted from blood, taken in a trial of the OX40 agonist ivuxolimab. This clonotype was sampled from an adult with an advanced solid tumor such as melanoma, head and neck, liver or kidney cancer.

In nucleotides, the CDR3 is TGTGCCAGCAGTTTAAGACGGCCGGGACTAGCGGGAGGGATCCACAATGAGCAGTTCTTC. Amino acid sequence: CASSLRRPGLAGGIHNEQFF. The rearrangement uses TRBV27 and TRBJ2-1, with 16 bases identical to TRBD2. The CDR3 extends over 20 amino acids. V trimming: 2 bases; J trimming: 5 bases; junction bases outside the gene matches: 12. CDR1 and CDR2 (germline): MNHEY, SMNVEV (reference sequence).